What follows are 26 T cell receptor beta chains derived from one specimen sequenced in a study of cytomegalovirus exposure and HLA in healthy donors. Both 60 Vbeta primers and 13 Jbeta primers went into the PCR. The protocol was immunoSEQ multiplex PCR, while the TCRdb copy is restricted to in-frame clones and leaves out a portion. The repertoire holds 150,000 to 200,000 clones, with almost 85% as singletons. The sample taken for sequencing was PBMCs. The receptors were gathered from a woman in her fifties or sixties in good health and CMV-seronegative.

The chain has TRBV28 and TRBJ2-1, with TRBD2 matching over 11 bases. Trimming took 2 bases from V and 0 from J; bases not matched to a gene: 15. Germline V lookup: CDR1 MDHEN, CDR2 SYDVKM. This CDR3 has 21 residues. The CDR3 spells CASSLDLTSGGVSSSYNEQFF. The CDR3 coding sequence is TGTGCCAGCAGTTTAGACCTTACTAGCGGGGGCGTCAGTAGCTCCTACAATGAGCAGTTCTTC.

The chain links TRBV18 to TRBJ1-1; tentatively, D is TRBD1 (5 bases). Germline V CDR1 and CDR2: KGHSH, LQKENI. The CDR3 length is 13 residues. Trimming took 2 bases from V and 4 from J, leaving 8 bases between them. The CDR3 coding sequence is TGTGCCAGCTCACCAACAGGAATCACTGAAGCTTTCTTT. Residues: CASSPTGITEAFF.

The gene calls are TRBV27 and TRBJ1-1; 10 nucleotides match TRBD1. CDR1 MNHEY and CDR2 SMNVEV come from the germline V gene (reference sequence). V lost 1 base to trimming and J lost 2 bases; unmatched junction nucleotides: 7. CDR3 length equals 17 residues. The CDR3 nucleotides are TGTGCCAGCAGTTTATGGGGGACAGGGGCCTCTAACACTGAAGCTTTCTTT. This codes for CASSLWGTGASNTEAFF.

The genes are TRBV4-1 and TRBJ2-7, with 12 positions matching TRBD2. Looked up from germline, CDR1 is MGHRA and CDR2 is YSYEKL. Trimming cost V 1 base and J 6 bases; bases outside gene matches: 4. The CDR3 has 15 amino acids. The CDR3 DNA reads TGCGCCAGCAGCCAAGTTGGACTAGCGGGAATCGAGCAGTACTTC. Protein sequence: CASSQVGLAGIEQYF.

The V gene is TRBV9, the J gene TRBJ1-5; 9 bases map to TRBD1. Germline CDR1 is SGDLS and CDR2 is YYNGEE. Germline trimming cut 4 bases from V and 5 bases from J; bases unmatched to any gene: 4. This CDR3 has 14 residues. CDR3 loop: CASSTGQGDQPQHF. CDR3 DNA: TGTGCCAGCAGCACGGGACAGGGAGATCAGCCCCAGCATTTT.

This chain joins TRBV27 and TRBJ2-1; no definite D call. Germline CDR1 MNHEY, CDR2 SMNVEV (reference sequence). V lost 5 bases to trimming and J lost 10 bases, with 12 bases between them. This CDR3 region has 12 residues. In DNA form, the CDR3 reads TGTGCCAGCAGTCCCCTCCGGTGGGAGCAGTTCTTC. Protein sequence: CASSPLRWEQFF.

Only one count was recorded for this clone. This chain connects TRBV7-9 to TRBJ2-1; 11 nucleotides align to TRBD2. This CDR3 is built from 17 residues. CDR1 and CDR2 (germline): SEHNR, FQNEAQ (reference sequence). V shed 3 bases, J shed 10 bases, and the junction held 14 bases outside the gene matches. This CDR3 reads CASSFISGRDRLEEQFF. DNA of the CDR3: TGTGCCAGCAGCTTTATTAGCGGGAGGGATCGTCTAGAGGAGCAGTTCTTC.

The genes are TRBV28 and TRBJ1-4; 8 positions agree with TRBD1. V lost 8 bases and J lost 7; bases outside the gene matches: 9. Germline loops: CDR1 MDHEN, CDR2 SYDVKM. This CDR3 is built from 14 residues. DNA of the CDR3: TGTGCCAGCTCACCAGGGGGCATGGTTGAAAAACTGTTTTTT. Translating gives CASSPGGMVEKLFF.

This chain connects TRBV29-1 to TRBJ2-1; 8 nucleotides agree with TRBD1. CDR3 length equals 14 residues. J gave up 8 bases and V 6 bases, and 12 bases lay outside the gene matches. Per germline, CDR1 SQVTM and CDR2 ANQGSEA. The CDR3 nucleotides read TGCAGCGTCGTTGGACAGGGCATGCTAGATGAGCAGTTCTTC. Translated: CSVVGQGMLDEQFF.

This clone was observed a few times. CDR3 nucleotide sequence: TGTGCCAGCAGCTTGGACATCTCCCAAGAGACCCAGTACTTC. The encoded protein is CASSLDISQETQYF. The rearrangement uses TRBV5-5 and TRBJ2-5; D gene uncertain. Germline lookup yields CDR1 SGHKS and CDR2 YYEKEE (reference sequence). V lost 0 bases and J 1 base, leaving 7 bases between the germline ends. CDR3 length equals 14 residues.

The chain recombines TRBV6-5 with TRBJ1-1; D uncertain. In germline, CDR1 is MNHEY, CDR2 SVGAGI. V lost 6 bases to trimming and J lost 7 bases, with 15 bases between them. This CDR3 spans 13 amino acids. CDR3 region: CASSAYRSGEAFF. The CDR3 DNA sequence: TGTGCCAGCAGCGCGTATAGGTCGGGTGAAGCTTTCTTT.

J is TRBJ1-4 and V is TRBV28; 7 bases are a match to TRBD1. The V gene end was trimmed by 4 bases and the J gene end by 4 bases; junction bases not matched to a gene: 3. The germline V gene has CDR1 MDHEN and CDR2 SYDVKM. CDR3 size: 14 residues. CDR3 sequence reads: CASSWGTVNEKLFF. The CDR3 DNA sequence: TGTGCCAGCAGTTGGGGGACAGTTAATGAAAAACTGTTTTTT. The whole variable domain, remainder taken from reference TRBV28 and TRBJ1-4, is DVKVTQSSRYLVKRTGEKVFLECVQDMDHENMFWYRQDPGLGLRLIYFSYDVKMKEKGDIPEGYSVSREKKERFSLILESASTNQTSMYLCASSWGTVNEKLFFGSGTQLSVL.

The J gene is TRBJ2-5, the V gene TRBV19, with 13 nucleotides matching TRBD2. The CDR3 contains 16 residues. The J segment lost 2 bases and the V segment lost 3 bases, leaving 3 bases of the junction unmatched. From germline, CDR1 is LNHDA and CDR2 SQIVND (reference sequence). The CDR3 region has the DNA TGTGCCAGTAGTATCCCGGGACTAGCGGGACAAGAGACCCAGTACTTC. Protein product: CASSIPGLAGQETQYF.

The CDR3 loop is CASSSRTGRAFF. The CDR3 DNA sequence: TGTGCCAGCAGTTCCCGGACAGGGAGAGCTTTCTTT. This chain links TRBV27 with TRBJ1-1, with TRBD1 matching over 8 bases. The CDR3 runs to 12 residues. Germline trimming cut 4 bases from V and 10 bases from J; bases unmatched to any gene: 5. Germline lookup yields CDR1 MNHEY and CDR2 SMNVEV (reference sequence).

The rearrangement joins TRBV11-1 to TRBJ2-1, with TRBD2 identical over 8 bases. The CDR3 runs 16 residues. V shed 1 base and J 4 bases; nucleotides not matched to a gene: 6. CDR1 is SGHAT, CDR2 FQDESV, per germline (reference sequence). The DNA for the CDR3 is TGTGCCAGCAGCTTAGTTAGGACTAGCCGGTACAATGAGCAGTTCTTC. Residues: CASSLVRTSRYNEQFF.

The rearrangement links TRBV10-3 to TRBJ2-3, with D maybe TRBD2 (5 bases). This CDR3 is built from 13 residues. With 6 bases removed from V and 6 bases from J, the gap between germline ends came to 13 bases. From germline, CDR1 is ENHRY and CDR2 SYGVKD. As DNA, the CDR3 is TGTGCCATCAGCCGGACTCTTCTGGATACGCAGTATTTT. It is translated as CAISRTLLDTQYF.

The rearrangement uses TRBV7-2 and TRBJ2-7; 9 nucleotides agree with TRBD1. CDR1 SGHTA and CDR2 FQGNSA come from the germline V gene. The CDR3 runs to 16 residues. V lost 2 bases to trimming and J lost 4 bases; unmatched junction nucleotides: 9. This CDR3 is CASSLLGQGGMYEQYF. The CDR3 bases are TGTGCCAGCAGCTTATTGGGACAGGGCGGCATGTACGAGCAGTACTTC.

Turning to this clone: At the DNA level, this CDR3 is encoded by other sequences in the same sample as well. The rearrangement links TRBV2 to TRBJ2-7; the D gene is possibly TRBD2 (6 bases). Germline V lookup: CDR1 SNHLY, CDR2 FYNNEI. The ends were cut back, 3 bases at V and 7 bases at J, with 10 bases in the middle. The CDR3 has 12 amino acids. The CDR3 region has the DNA TGTGCCAGCAGTGAGGTCGGAGGGGAGCAGTACTTC. Its translation is CASSEVGGEQYF.

On this clone: The junction and the germline gene differ at one end; a read error may be behind it. The J gene is TRBJ1-1, the V gene TRBV7-9; D gene ambiguous. The CDR3 contains 16 residues. CDR1 is SEHNR, CDR2 FQNEAQ, per germline (reference sequence). The CDR3 DNA is TGTTCCAGCCCCTCCGTAGGAGGGAGTATGAACACTGAAGCTTTCTTT. It is translated as CSSPSVGGSMNTEAFF.

This rearrangement joins TRBV2 to TRBJ1-1, with 8 bases identical to TRBD1. The junction had 8 bases not matched to a gene; V was cut back by 7 bases and J by 1 base. Germline CDR1 and CDR2: SNHLY and FYNNEI. The CDR3 runs to 15 residues. The CDR3 reads CASTLGGTGNTEAFF. CDR3 nucleotides: TGTGCCAGCACTCTGGGTGGGACAGGGAACACTGAAGCTTTCTTT.

V gene TRBV5-4 combines with J gene TRBJ2-1; 9 nucleotides agree with TRBD1. V shed 0 bases and J 13 bases; nucleotides not matched to a gene: 11. Germline lookup yields CDR1 SGHNT and CDR2 YYREEE (reference sequence). There are 15 residues in the CDR3. CDR3 loop: CASSLVGRDRELQFF. In nucleotides, the CDR3 is TGTGCCAGCAGCTTGGTGGGCCGGGACAGGGAGCTCCAGTTCTTC.

The chain is built from TRBV28 and TRBJ1-1, with a weak D call TRBD1 (6 bases). Germline assignment: CDR1 MDHEN and CDR2 SYDVKM. V lost 4 bases and J 3 bases, leaving 27 bases between the germline ends. This CDR3 contains 19 residues. The CDR3 DNA sequence: TGTGCCAGCAGTTGGGTACGGACCCACTACAGGGTACTCGACACTGAAGCTTTCTTT. It encodes CASSWVRTHYRVLDTEAFF.

This sequence joins TRBV5-1 and TRBJ1-1; the match to TRBD1 covers 8 bases. CDR1 is SGHRS and CDR2 is YFSETQ in the germline V gene. With 2 bases clipped from V and 5 bases from J, the junction kept 5 bases outside the gene matches. This CDR3 is 14 amino acids long. CDR3: CASSFGQGGTEAFF. The CDR3 coding sequence is TGCGCCAGCAGCTTCGGACAGGGTGGGACTGAAGCTTTCTTT.

Points on this clone: An end of the junction differs from the germline gene, which may be a read error. Other DNA sequences in the same sample also yield this CDR3. CDR3 protein: CASSLRLSTGELFF. In DNA, the CDR3 is TGTGCTAGCAGCTTAAGACTCAGCACCGGGGAGCTGTTTTTT. V and J are TRBV5-6 and TRBJ2-2; D call uncertain. Germline assignment: CDR1 SGHDT and CDR2 YYEEEE. The CDR3 is made up of 14 amino acids. Supplemented by reference TRBV5-6 and TRBJ2-2, the full variable domain reads DAGVTQSPTHLIKTRGQQVTLRCSPKSGHDTVSWYQQALGQGPQFIFQYYEEEERQRGNFPDRFSGHQFPNYSSELNVNALLLGDSALYLCASSLRLSTGELFFGEGSRLTVL.

The chain links TRBV9 to TRBJ2-7; TRBD1 might be the D (5 bases). The V gene lost 0 bases and the J gene lost 2 bases, with 9 bases spanning the gap. Germline lookup yields CDR1 SGDLS and CDR2 YYNGEE. The CDR3 is 14 residues long. CDR3 bases: TGTGCCAGCAGCGTAGGTTCAGGGACCTACGAGCAGTACTTC. Protein product: CASSVGSGTYEQYF.

This clone was observed a few times. This chain connects TRBV27 to TRBJ1-2; possible D gene TRBD1, 5 bases. Germline assignment: CDR1 MNHEY and CDR2 SMNVEV (reference sequence). Trimming took off 5 bases at V and 1 base at J, with 11 bases between the two ends. This CDR3 has 14 amino acids. The CDR3 sequence is CASSPIDSNYGYTF. CDR3 coding DNA: TGTGCCAGCAGTCCGATCGACAGTAACTATGGCTACACCTTC.